This TCR beta chain was sequenced for a study of T-cell reconstitution after alpha-beta-depleted transplantation in children. Germline V gives CDR1 SGHTA, CDR2 FQGNSA. V dropped 3 bases and J dropped 4; count of bases not matched to a gene: 15. There are 19 residues in the CDR3. This clonotype was detected many times. Preparation of the TCRbeta library was carried out with unique molecular identifiers. In TCRdb, the PCR reads were re-called with MiXCR into one record per CDR3 protein. The sample has 75,000 to 100,000 distinct CDR3 sequences, roughly 8% seen once. Sequenced material: PBMCs from the stem cell graft donor, taken from the stem cell graft. The TCR comes from a human donor who donated a stem cell graft to a child with congenital amegakaryocytic thrombocytopenia. J is TRBJ2-1 and V is TRBV7-2; 10 bases match TRBD2. CDR3 sequence reads: CASSFDASGSIGRYNEQFF. CDR3 DNA: TGTGCCAGCAGCTTTGACGCTAGCGGGAGCATCGGAAGATACAATGAGCAGTTCTTC.